A selection of T cell receptor beta chains follows, all from one sample in a study of T cells in Graves' hyperthyroidism and ophthalmopathy. TCRdb passed the multiplex PCR reads through MiXCR, listing each CDR3 protein once. The sample records about 400,000 distinct CDR3 sequences, around 15% being singletons. Sequenced material: blood. The source is a middle-aged man with Graves' ophthalmopathy. The CDR3 runs from the conserved cysteine through the conserved F or W. A D gene is named only where the DNA matches it firmly. Not every row has a clone size; where given, it reads once, few, many or a size class.

J gene | D gene | clone size | V gene | CDR3 protein | CDR3 DNA
TRBJ2-7 | TRBD1 | many | TRBV20-1 | CSARKPDRVYEQYF | TGCAGTGCTAGAAAACCTGACAGGGTCTACGAGCAGTACTTC
TRBJ2-5 | TRBD1 | many | TRBV20-1 | CSASTPRTGEETQYF | TGCAGTGCTAGTACCCCCCGGACAGGGGAAGAGACCCAGTACTTC
TRBJ1-5 | - | - | TRBV30 | CAWSVWDGNQPQHF | TGTGCCTGGAGTGTCTGGGATGGCAATCAGCCCCAGCATTTT
TRBJ1-1 | - | - | TRBV7-9 | CASSLRESTEAFF | TGTGCCAGCAGCCTAAGGGAGAGCACTGAAGCTTTCTTT
TRBJ2-1 | - | few | TRBV10-3 | CAISESTEGTSYNEQFF | TGTGCCATCAGTGAGTCGACAGAAGGGACTTCCTACAATGAGCAGTTCTTC
TRBJ2-2 | TRBD2 | few | TRBV7-9 | CASSLGTRATGELFF | TGTGCCAGCAGCTTAGGGACTAGAGCGACCGGGGAGCTGTTTTTT
TRBJ1-2 | - | many | TRBV3-1 | CASSQEGEARSYGYTF | TGTGCCAGCAGCCAAGAGGGGGAGGCTAGAAGCTATGGCTACACCTTC
TRBJ2-7 | TRBD2 | - | TRBV4-2 | CASSQRTPGLAGVSYEQYF | TGTGCCAGCAGCCAGAGAACACCGGGACTAGCGGGGGTTTCCTACGAGCAGTACTTC
TRBJ1-2 | - | - | TRBV6-6 | CASSYLDRPSRAGYTF | TGTGCCAGCAGTTACCTCGATCGCCCATCGCGAGCTGGCTACACCTTC
TRBJ2-3 | - | many | TRBV24-1 | CATSDPLPGSTDTQYF | TGTGCCACCAGTGACCCACTCCCGGGTAGCACAGATACGCAGTATTTT
TRBJ1-1 | TRBD1 | many | TRBV30 | CAWRGLTGEGTEAFF | TGTGCCTGGAGAGGACTGACAGGGGAGGGCACTGAAGCTTTCTTT
TRBJ1-5 | - | - | TRBV20-1 | CSARREGGLSNQPQHF | TGCAGTGCTAGAAGGGAGGGGGGTCTCAGCAATCAGCCCCAGCATTTT
TRBJ2-1 | - | - | TRBV6-2/TRBV6-3 | CASSFTGSYNEQFF | TGTGCCAGCAGTTTTACGGGGTCCTACAATGAGCAGTTCTTC
TRBJ2-3 | - | few | TRBV10-3 | CAIYSGTTDTQYF | TGTGCCATCTATAGCGGAACCACAGATACGCAGTATTTT
TRBJ2-7 | TRBD2 | - | TRBV10-3 | CAISKSPGLAGELQYF | TGTGCCATCAGTAAATCACCGGGACTAGCGGGAGAGTTGCAGTACTTC
TRBJ2-7 | - | many | TRBV28 | CASSPVWHTASYEQYF | TGTGCCAGCAGTCCCGTTTGGCACACAGCATCCTACGAGCAGTACTTC
TRBJ2-3 | TRBD1 | many | TRBV5-1 | CASSKGQAGYTDTQYF | TGCGCCAGCAGCAAGGGACAGGCCGGGTACACAGATACGCAGTATTTT
TRBJ2-1 | TRBD1 | many | TRBV5-1 | CASSHGQGGDEQFF | TGCGCCAGCAGCCATGGACAGGGGGGCGATGAGCAGTTCTTC
TRBJ2-1 | TRBD2 | - | TRBV4-2 | CASSQALAGAYNEQFF | TGTGCCAGCAGCCAAGCACTAGCGGGCGCCTACAATGAGCAGTTCTTC
TRBJ2-5 | TRBD2 | many | TRBV15 | CATSRASTSGRETQYF | TGTGCCACCAGCAGAGCGTCGACTAGCGGTAGAGAGACCCAGTACTTC
TRBJ2-7 | - | - | TRBV9 | CASSPLGLGVEQYF | TGTGCCAGCAGCCCTCTGGGGCTAGGAGTCGAGCAGTACTTC
TRBJ2-3 | - | - | TRBV14 | CASSQEDYTQYF | TGTGCCAGCAGCCAAGAGGACTATACGCAGTATTTT
TRBJ1-6 | - | few | TRBV12-5 | CASGLETGNSPLHF | TGTGCTAGTGGTTTAGAAACAGGGAATTCACCCCTCCACTTT
TRBJ2-5 | TRBD2 | - | TRBV5-1 | CASSLDFGSGREETQYF | TGCGCCAGCAGCTTAGATTTTGGTAGCGGGAGGGAAGAGACCCAGTACTTC
TRBJ2-7 | - | many | TRBV18 | CASSPTWTPYEQYF | TGTGCCAGCTCACCAACATGGACCCCCTACGAGCAGTACTTC
TRBJ1-5 | - | many | TRBV18 | CASSPHFDQPQHF | TGTGCCAGCTCACCACACTTCGATCAGCCCCAGCATTTT
TRBJ1-4 | - | - | TRBV4-1 | CASSQGYTSGEKLFF | TGCGCCAGCAGCCAAGGTTACACCTCGGGGGAAAAACTGTTTTTT
TRBJ1-1 | TRBD1 | many | TRBV6-1 | CASSPPRDRVVMNTEAFF | TGTGCCAGCAGCCCCCCCCGGGACAGGGTGGTCATGAACACTGAAGCTTTCTTT
TRBJ2-7 | TRBD2 | once | TRBV3-1 | CASNQPGLVYDEQYF | TGTGCCAGCAACCAACCGGGACTAGTGTATGACGAGCAGTACTTC
TRBJ2-7 | TRBD2 | - | TRBV5-6 | CASSPGTSGYYEQYF | TGTGCCAGCAGCCCGGGGACTAGCGGGTACTACGAGCAGTACTTC
TRBJ1-5 | TRBD1 | once | TRBV4-1 | CASSQKPGTANNQPQHF | TGCGCCAGCAGCCAAAAACCCGGGACAGCGAACAATCAGCCCCAGCATTTT
TRBJ2-5 | TRBD1 | - | TRBV9 | CASSVGLGTVQETQYF | TGTGCCAGCAGCGTAGGTCTGGGGACAGTCCAAGAGACCCAGTACTTC
TRBJ2-2 | TRBD2 | many | TRBV12-3/TRBV12-4 | CASVGLAETGELFF | TGTGCCAGCGTCGGTCTAGCGGAGACCGGGGAGCTGTTTTTT
TRBJ2-1 | TRBD2 | - | TRBV27 | CASSFLAGGSNEQFF | TGTGCCAGCAGCTTCCTAGCGGGAGGCTCGAATGAGCAGTTCTTC
TRBJ2-7 | - | few | TRBV5-1 | CASRLQLQELDEQYF | TGCGCCAGCAGACTCCAGCTGCAAGAGCTAGACGAGCAGTACTTC
TRBJ2-1 | TRBD2 | - | TRBV4-1 | CASSKTSGLPYNEQFF | TGCGCCAGCAGCAAAACTAGCGGGCTCCCCTACAATGAGCAGTTCTTC
TRBJ1-1 | - | many | TRBV18 | CASSPQGNTEAFF | TGTGCCAGCTCACCTCAGGGGAACACTGAAGCTTTCTTT
TRBJ2-2 | TRBD2 | many | TRBV5-1 | CASSLAGVGSRELFF | TGCGCCAGCAGCTTAGCGGGAGTTGGGAGCCGGGAGCTGTTTTTT
TRBJ2-1 | - | many | TRBV7-2 | CASRPTSPSYNEQFF | TGTGCCAGCAGACCTACTAGCCCTTCCTACAATGAGCAGTTCTTC
TRBJ2-3 | - | many | TRBV29-1 | CSVGRTPTGSTDTQYF | TGCAGCGTTGGGCGCACCCCTACAGGGAGCACAGATACGCAGTATTTT
TRBJ2-3 | - | many | TRBV6-1 | CASRPLGLSTDTQYF | TGTGCCAGCAGGCCTCTCGGCCTTAGCACAGATACGCAGTATTTT
TRBJ2-3 | TRBD2 | many | TRBV7-2 | CASSWASGTGDTQYF | TGTGCCAGCAGCTGGGCTAGCGGGACTGGAGATACGCAGTATTTT
TRBJ2-3 | - | few | TRBV18 | CASSPSLDEMTDTQYF | TGTGCCAGCTCACCGTCTCTAGACGAAATGACAGATACGCAGTATTTT
TRBJ1-2 | - | many | TRBV4-1 | CASSQALGQGFYGYTF | TGCGCCAGCAGCCAAGCCCTCGGGCAGGGGTTCTATGGCTACACCTTC
TRBJ1-1 | TRBD1 | many | TRBV15 | CATSRDLRGTNTEAFF | TGTGCCACCAGCAGAGATCTCAGGGGGACGAACACTGAAGCTTTCTTT
TRBJ2-2 | TRBD2 | - | TRBV6-1 | CASSRGGGGELFF | TGTGCCAGCAGCCGTGGGGGGGGCGGGGAGCTGTTTTTT
TRBJ2-6 | - | many | TRBV7-9 | CASSFSRRSGANVLTF | TGTGCCAGCAGCTTCAGTCGGCGCTCTGGGGCCAACGTCCTGACTTTC
TRBJ1-3 | - | many | TRBV3-1 | CASSQESGLLGNTIYF | TGTGCCAGCAGCCAAGAGTCAGGGTTACTTGGAAACACCATATATTTT
TRBJ2-3 | - | many | TRBV7-8 | CASSPISVGTQYF | TGTGCCAGCAGCCCAATCTCGGTTGGGACGCAGTATTTT
TRBJ2-7 | - | - | TRBV29-1 | CSVADAGLYEQYF | TGCAGCGTTGCGGATGCGGGACTCTACGAGCAGTACTTC
TRBJ2-2 | - | many | TRBV7-9 | CASSLGIAGPLQTGELFF | TGTGCCAGCAGCTTAGGTATTGCGGGACCCTTACAAACCGGGGAGCTGTTTTTT
TRBJ2-4 | - | many | TRBV2 | CASSEAKNIQYF | TGTGCCAGCAGTGAAGCCAAAAACATTCAGTACTTC
TRBJ2-7 | - | - | TRBV5-1 | CASSLEVGSSYEQYF | TGCGCCAGCAGCTTGGAAGTTGGGAGCTCCTACGAGCAGTACTTC
TRBJ1-2 | - | many | TRBV24-1 | CATSDSSVNYGYTF | TGTGCCACCAGTGATTCCTCGGTGAACTATGGCTACACCTTC
TRBJ2-1 | - | - | TRBV29-1 | CSVGTGHRLDNEQFF | TGCAGCGTTGGGACGGGACACCGCTTAGACAATGAGCAGTTCTTC
TRBJ2-1 | TRBD2 | many | TRBV20-1 | CSVGSGREGEQFF | TGCAGTGTTGGGAGCGGGAGGGAGGGTGAGCAGTTCTTC
TRBJ2-5 | - | many | TRBV12-3/TRBV12-4 | CASSSDGWYQETQYF | TGTGCCAGCAGTTCGGACGGATGGTACCAAGAGACCCAGTACTTC
TRBJ1-5 | - | - | TRBV9 | CASSFEGGNQPQHF | TGTGCCAGCAGCTTTGAGGGAGGCAATCAGCCCCAGCATTTT
TRBJ2-2 | TRBD2 | once | TRBV20-1 | CSALPRGLAGAANTGELFF | TGCAGTGCTCTCCCCCGGGGACTAGCGGGAGCCGCGAACACCGGGGAGCTGTTTTTT
TRBJ2-2 | - | many | TRBV28 | CASSPPLRSAGELFF | TGTGCCAGCAGTCCACCCCTCAGGAGTGCCGGGGAGCTGTTTTTT